This T cell receptor beta chain is from a study of blood T cell repertoires in COVID-19 (dated by TCRdb to the early 2020s). About the study as a whole: Samples covering the acute and convalescent phases of COVID-19 were provided by collaborators in the United States, Italy and Spain. The repertoires were released in a freely available public database meant as a resource for research on the immune response to SARS-CoV-2. Deeply sampled blood TCRbeta repertoires from subjects exposed to, actively infected with, or recovered from COVID-19 were included in the dataset. Sample metadata almost always included a de-identified subject ID, COVID-19 status, age in years and sex. HLA class I and class II types, where available, came from metadata supplied by the sample provider rather than from assay-based typing. The samples were drawn from two sources: the first 160 participants of the ongoing ImmuneRACE study, and approximately 1,300 subjects contributed by 6 global collaborators. The prospective study material was composed of cDNA or gDNA derived from T cells, B-cell-depleted T cells, or PBMCs.

Of note for this clone: Its target antigen remains unknown. Base quality data are lacking; no much larger clone is found one base away.

The collaborating institutions used their own protocols to collect whole blood in K2EDTA tubes. For TCRbeta analysis, collaborator samples were shipped as frozen whole blood, as isolated PBMCs, or as DNA extracted from either sample type. Study-level results and caveats: How much clinical and demographic metadata was included differed by source and by participant, and the metadata was provided uncurated.

TCRbeta CDR3 regions were amplified from genomic DNA by means of the immunoSEQ Assay, a bias-controlled multiplex PCR. The original methods were these. The number of nucleated cells in each sample was estimated from the amplification of reference gene primers within the assay. To quantify the absolute abundance of each unique TCRbeta CDR3 rearrangement, sequence reads were collapsed and filtered. For each sample, productive Simpson clonality was calculated as the square root of Simpson's diversity index across productive rearrangements. In TCRdb, the immuneACCESS table is reduced to in-frame sequences with V and J assigned. These tables do not hold every clone; where another copy was compared, an unresolved V gene accounts for under half, and the others remain unexplained. V, J and clone size were drawn from that table, and D and trimming were deduced from the DNA. Across this sample there are approximately 220,000 clones, with 75% to 90% seen only once. Around 26% of the sample comes from the top ten.

The cysteine opens and the phenylalanine closes a CDR3 of 14 amino acids. Only the CDR3 DNA is retained, 42 bases long and in frame from the first base. For CDR1 and CDR2, the germline V gene lists KGHSH and LQKENI. Unmatched junction bases come to 4, with V trimmed by 3 bases and J by 6 bases. Recombination connected TRBV18 to TRBJ1-4; TRBD1 lines up with 7 middle nucleotides. Specimen: peripheral blood. The sequence was obtained from a man in his forties or fifties with acute or convalescent COVID-19. The DNA is as follows: TGTGCCAGCTCACCCCGGACAGGCCATGAAAAACTGTTTTTT. Its product reads: CASSPRTGHEKLFF.